The next 11 T cell receptor beta chains were all read from a single sample in a study of regulatory T cells in long-lasting Graves disease. As for time point: newly diagnosed GD, antithyroid drugs for less than 3 months. RNA from PBMCs was the source of the TCR library. iRepertoire HTBI primers and Arm-PCR of CDR3 regions built TCR beta libraries. TCRdb fed the multiplex PCR reads into MiXCR, producing one record per CDR3 protein. The table includes 530,000 or so distinct CDR3 sequences, about 16% detected once. The same data also contributed to another study, on T cells in Graves' hyperthyroidism and ophthalmopathy.

Here the sequenced sample was peripheral blood mononuclear cells (PBMCs), taken at new diagnosis, from a patient treated with antithyroid drugs. Receptors originate from a man between 18 and 35 years old with Graves disease.

In regard to this clonotype: This clone may be a read error of a much larger clone one base away. The chain employs TRBV2 and TRBJ1-1; D is unclear. Per the germline V gene, CDR1 is SNHLY and CDR2 is FYNNEI. V lost 6 bases and J lost 2, with 22 bases in between. The CDR3 totals 17 residues. The DNA of the CDR3 is TGTGCCAGCAGGGGCGGTGAATCGTCAGTTATTAACACTGAAGCTTTCTTT. It specifies CASRGGESSVINTEAFF.

This clonotype showed up just a few times. The J gene is TRBJ1-5, the V gene TRBV2; maybe TRBD1 (6 bases). The CDR3 spans 15 residues. Between the trimmed V and J ends, which lost 4 bases and 3 bases, there was a span of 13 bases. CDR1 SNHLY and CDR2 FYNNEI come from the germline V gene. The CDR3, as DNA: TGTGCCAGCAGTGTGGACAGCACTATCAATCAGCCCCAGCATTTT. This sequence encodes CASSVDSTINQPQHF.

V and J are TRBV27 and TRBJ2-3; maybe TRBD2 (6 bases). Germline V gene data show CDR1 as MNHEY and CDR2 as SMNVEV (reference sequence). The CDR3 is 14 amino acids. V shed 6 bases and J shed 1 base, with 11 bases lying between them. In nucleotides, the CDR3 is TGTGCCAGCAGGGACTACCGACGCACAGATACGCAGTATTTT. This encodes CASRDYRRTDTQYF.

This clonotype was seen repeatedly, ten times or more. The chain combines TRBV7-3 with TRBJ2-1; 11 nucleotides match TRBD2. Germline CDR1 is SGHTA and CDR2 is FQGTGA. CDR3 length: 16 amino acids. J gave up 6 bases and V 2 bases, and 6 bases lay outside the gene matches. CDR3 protein: CASSLALLAGVNEQFF. The CDR3 DNA follows: TGTGCCAGCAGCTTAGCCCTACTAGCGGGAGTCAATGAGCAGTTCTTC. Drawing the rest from reference TRBV7-3 and TRBJ2-1, the complete variable domain is GAGVSQTPSNKVTEKGKYVELRCDPISGHTALYWYRQSLGQGPEFLIYFQGTGAADDSGLPNDRFFAVRPEGSVSTLKIQRTERGDSAVYLCASSLALLAGVNEQFFGPGTRLTVL.

This clonotype was picked up many times. The V and J genes are TRBV11-2 and TRBJ2-5; 10 bases are a match to TRBD2. CDR3 length: 17 residues. The ends lost 1 base at V and 1 base at J; junction bases unmatched: 6. Germline V gene data show CDR1 as SGHAT and CDR2 as FQNNGV. The CDR3 region has the DNA TGTGCCAGCAGCTTAGGGGTTAGCGGGAGGCCCCAAGAGACCCAGTACTTC. This translates into CASSLGVSGRPQETQYF.

At least ten counts were recorded for this clonotype. The rearrangement uses TRBV7-9 and TRBJ1-1; unclear D gene. The germline gives CDR1 SEHNR, CDR2 FQNEAQ (reference sequence). V gave up 2 bases and J gave up 3 bases, with 10 bases separating them. There are 14 residues in the CDR3. CDR3 protein: CASSLPWRDTEAFF. In DNA form, the CDR3 reads TGTGCCAGCAGCTTACCCTGGAGGGACACTGAAGCTTTCTTT.

Regarding this clonotype: Sequence at one end of the junction differs from germline and may be a read error. The chain recombines TRBV2 with TRBJ2-7; D call uncertain. Germline lookup yields CDR1 SNHLY and CDR2 FYNNEI. The CDR3 is 14 residues long. CDR3 sequence: CASSLRPGSYEQHF. CDR3 in DNA: TGTGCCAGCAGCCTCCGACCGGGTTCCTACGAGCAGCACTTC.

To note about this clonotype: A read error may account for a junction end that differs from germline. The chain combines TRBV5-6 with TRBJ2-7; no firm D call. Germline V lookup: CDR1 SGHDT, CDR2 YYEEEE. This CDR3 is 11 amino acids long. In DNA form, the CDR3 reads TGTGCCAGCAGCGACGGCCCCGAGCATGACTTC. Its translation is CASSDGPEHDF.

This clonotype was seen repeatedly, ten times or more. The rearrangement links TRBV20-1 to TRBJ2-7; 9 bases match TRBD1. The CDR3 has 15 amino acids. Trimming cost V 5 bases and J 0 bases; bases outside gene matches: 8. Germline V CDR1 and CDR2: DFQATT, SNEGSKA (reference sequence). The CDR3 is CSASRPGQGSYEQYF. CDR3 nucleotides: TGCAGTGCTTCCCGCCCGGGACAGGGCTCCTACGAGCAGTACTTC.

For this clonotype: Its ends do not fully match the called genes, so a read error is possible. This rearrangement joins TRBV19 to TRBJ1-1, with TRBD1 matching 11 bases. The germline V gene encodes CDR1 LNHDA and CDR2 SQIVND (reference sequence). This CDR3 region has 13 residues. CDR3 protein: CASTWDRGTEALF. The CDR3 DNA is TGTGCCAGTACGTGGGACAGGGGGACTGAAGCTCTCTTT.

The V and J genes are TRBV14 and TRBJ2-7; D unresolved. From germline, CDR1 is SGHDN and CDR2 FVKESK. CDR3 length equals 15 residues. V was clipped by 0 bases and J by 4 bases, with 13 bases between them. This CDR3 is CASSQEWPDPYEQYF. CDR3 nucleotides: TGTGCCAGCAGCCAAGAATGGCCGGACCCTTACGAGCAGTACTTC.